A single sample gave rise to the 18 T cell receptor beta chains below, sequenced in a study of T-cell memory formation after mild COVID-19. TCRdb re-called the 5' RACE reads with MiXCR, one entry per CDR3 protein. The sample holds some 210,000 distinct CDR3 sequences, roughly 27% seen once. Sequencing was done on a sample of PBMCs or a T cell subset sorted from them (not recorded which). All receptors derive from an adult woman who had mild COVID-19 (a few samples of this study predate the infection). Cell type and time point are not known.

V usage is TRBV7-2 and J usage is TRBJ2-3; the match to TRBD2 covers 8 bases. Trimming removed 4 bases from V and 3 bases from J; junction bases left unmatched: 6. Germline V gives CDR1 SGHTA, CDR2 FQGNSA. The CDR3 totals 15 residues. As DNA, the CDR3 is TGTGCCAGCAGCTGGAGCGGGGGAGAGACAGATACGCAGTATTTT. This codes for CASSWSGGETDTQYF.

This clonotype was seen more than once but under ten times. The chain couples TRBV7-9 to TRBJ2-3; D might be TRBD2 (5 bases). The CDR3 extends over 14 amino acids. V was pared by 1 base and J by 4 bases, with 9 bases between. Per the germline V gene, CDR1 is SEHNR and CDR2 is FQNEAQ (reference sequence). CDR3: CASSLVASADTQYF. The CDR3 nucleotides read TGTGCCAGCAGCTTAGTAGCGTCGGCAGATACGCAGTATTTT.

In its sample, this clonotype was seen a few times. V gene TRBV20-1 combines with J gene TRBJ2-6; TRBD1 or TRBD2 may be the D gene (7 bases each). CDR1 is DFQATT, CDR2 SNEGSKA, per germline (reference sequence). Trimming cost V 5 bases and J 1 base, with 15 bases left between them. The CDR3 runs to 16 residues. The CDR3 DNA is TGCAGTGCTCACAGGGGAGGGTCGTCTGGGGCCAACGTCCTGACTTTC. Its translation is CSAHRGGSSGANVLTF.

This chain links TRBV4-3 with TRBJ1-1; 9 bases are a match to TRBD1. The CDR3 contains 16 residues. With V trimmed by 0 bases and J by 1 base, 3 bases remained unmatched. CDR1 LGHNA and CDR2 YSLEER come from the germline V gene. The CDR3 nucleotides read TGCGCCAGCAGCCAAGATCGGGGACAGGGGAACACTGAAGCTTTCTTT. It yields the protein CASSQDRGQGNTEAFF.

This clonotype was detected only a few times. The chain recombines TRBV7-8 with TRBJ2-1; 9 bases match TRBD1. The CDR3 has 15 residues. Germline V gene lookup returns CDR1 SGHVS and CDR2 FQNEAQ. V lost 5 bases and J lost 4; bases outside the gene matches: 6. In nucleotides, the CDR3 is TGTGCCAGCAGCCGCGGGACAGGGAATTACAATGAGCAGTTCTTC. Its protein product is CASSRGTGNYNEQFF.

Many counts were recorded for this clonotype. V gene TRBV5-1 combines with J gene TRBJ1-5; TRBD1 matches at 9 bases. Trimming at V came to 3 bases and at J to 2 bases, leaving 3 bases not matched to a gene. This CDR3 comprises 15 residues. Germline lookup yields CDR1 SGHRS and CDR2 YFSETQ. In DNA form, the CDR3 reads TGCGCCAGCAGCTCGGGACAGGGTGGCAATCAGCCCCAGCATTTT. Amino acids: CASSSGQGGNQPQHF.

This clonotype was seen ten or more times. The rearrangement links TRBV29-1 to TRBJ2-1, with TRBD1 identical over 8 bases. Per the germline V gene, CDR1 is SQVTM and CDR2 is ANQGSEA. V shed 7 bases, J shed 5 bases, and the junction held 7 bases outside the gene matches. The CDR3 is made up of 13 amino acids. The CDR3 nucleotides read TGCAGCGCTCGCAGGGGGCGGCACAATGAGCAGTTCTTC. Its translation: CSARRGRHNEQFF.

This clonotype was detected a few times. The chain links TRBV14 to TRBJ2-5, with D unclear. Trimming pared 0 bases from V and 6 bases from J, leaving 14 bases between. The CDR3 has 15 residues. Germline loops: CDR1 SGHDN, CDR2 FVKESK. In DNA, the CDR3 is TGTGCCAGCAGCCAAGATTTGGCAGCCGAGAAGACCCAGTACTTC. This translates into CASSQDLAAEKTQYF. The variable domain in full, with the rest retrieved from reference TRBV14 and TRBJ2-5, is EAGVTQFPSHSVIEKGQTVTLRCDPISGHDNLYWYRRVMGKEIKFLLHFVKESKQDESGMPNNRFLAERTGGTYSTLKVQPAELEDSGVYFCASSQDLAAEKTQYFGPGTRLLVL.

The gene calls are TRBV12-3 or TRBV12-4 and TRBJ2-7, with D maybe TRBD2 (6 bases). This CDR3 has 13 residues. Trimming took off 7 bases at V and 5 bases at J, with 15 bases between the two ends. The CDR3 nucleotides read TGTGCCAGCACCTTAGGCGGGATCGACGAGCAGTACTTC. Translation: CASTLGGIDEQYF.

A few counts support this clonotype. The chain couples TRBV3-1 to TRBJ1-1; D is unresolved. The CDR3 has 14 residues. The V gene's germline CDR1 is LGHDT and CDR2 YNNKEL (reference sequence). Between the trimmed V and J ends, which lost 0 bases and 9 bases, there was a span of 14 bases. CDR3 nucleotide sequence: TGTGCCAGCAGCCAAGATCTTGTTCGGGAGAAAGCTTTCTTT. It codes for CASSQDLVREKAFF.

This clonotype was counted only a few times. The CDR3 loop reads CASSLVKGSYEQYF. The CDR3 bases are TGTGCCAGCAGCTTAGTTAAGGGGTCCTACGAGCAGTACTTC. The rearrangement links TRBV7-9 to TRBJ2-7; D might be TRBD1 (5 bases). The length of the CDR3 is 14 residues. V shed 1 base and J shed 1 base, with 8 bases lying between them. Germline CDR1 SEHNR, CDR2 FQNEAQ (reference sequence). The full variable domain, its missing parts supplied by reference TRBV7-9 and TRBJ2-7, is DTGVSQNPRHKITKRGQNVTFRCDPISEHNRLYWYRQTLGQGPEFLTYFQNEAQLEKSRLLSDRFSAERPKGSFSTLEIQRTEQGDSAMYLCASSLVKGSYEQYFGPGTRLTVT.

The gene calls are TRBV2 and TRBJ2-1; 11 bases align to TRBD2. The CDR3 loop spans 15 amino acids. The junction had 10 bases not matched to a gene; V was cut back by 8 bases and J by 7 bases. The germline CDR1 and CDR2 sequences are SNHLY and FYNNEI. The CDR3 loop reads CASGVGTSGPNEQFF. The CDR3 DNA is TGTGCCAGCGGCGTCGGGACTAGCGGACCAAATGAGCAGTTCTTC.

V is TRBV7-9 and J is TRBJ2-1; TRBD2 is a possible D gene (5 bases). This CDR3 region has 13 residues. CDR1 and CDR2 from the germline V gene are SEHNR and FQNEAQ (reference sequence). V was shortened by 8 bases and J by 4 bases, with 12 bases between the two germline ends. CDR3 DNA: TGTGCCAGCCTTGGTCGGGGTTACAATGAGCAGTTCTTC. This codes for CASLGRGYNEQFF.

In this sample, this clonotype turned up a few times. This chain uses TRBV6-2 or TRBV6-3 with TRBJ2-1; TRBD2 matches 11 bases. The CDR3 is 19 amino acids. V was pared by 3 bases and J by 0 bases, with 10 bases of the junction left unmatched. Germline CDR1 reads MNHEY; CDR2 reads SVGEGT. The CDR3 DNA reads as TGTGCCAGCAGTTATGCGGTCCTAGCGGGAGGATCCTCCTACAATGAGCAGTTCTTC. This gives the protein CASSYAVLAGGSSYNEQFF.

The chain combines TRBV12-3 or TRBV12-4 with TRBJ1-2; tentative D call: TRBD1 (5 bases). V was trimmed by 6 bases and J by 7 bases, leaving 15 bases between them. This CDR3 spans 13 amino acids. CDR3 sequence (DNA): TGTGCCAGCAGCCTGGGACCGGGTAGTGGCTACACCTTC. This translates into CASSLGPGSGYTF.

J is TRBJ1-1 and V is TRBV4-1; D gene unclear. The V gene's germline CDR1 is MGHRA and CDR2 YSYEKL. The CDR3 consists of 18 residues. Trimming removed 0 bases at V and 0 bases at J, with 17 bases between. The CDR3 DNA sequence: TGCGCCAGCAGCCAAGATCCTACAATAGGTCCAATGAACACTGAAGCTTTCTTT. Protein sequence: CASSQDPTIGPMNTEAFF.

This clonotype showed up just a few times. The chain employs TRBV7-2 and TRBJ2-5; D gene uncertain. Trimming cost V 7 bases and J 5 bases, with 14 bases left between them. Germline V gene lookup returns CDR1 SGHTA and CDR2 FQGNSA. This CDR3 is built from 13 residues. CDR3 in amino acids: CASTYEMWETQYF. In DNA form, the CDR3 reads TGTGCCAGCACCTATGAGATGTGGGAGACCCAGTACTTC.

This rearrangement joins TRBV19 to TRBJ2-3; tentatively, D is TRBD2 (7 bases). Germline loops: CDR1 LNHDA, CDR2 SQIVND (reference sequence). Trimming stripped 6 bases from V and 6 bases from J, with 19 bases between. The CDR3 consists of 15 residues. The CDR3 DNA reads as TGTGCCAGTAGCCGCGACGGGGGGCCCTCGGATACGCAGTATTTT. Translating it yields CASSRDGGPSDTQYF.